Below, 12 T cell receptor beta chains from the same sample are listed, as sequenced in a study of CD8 T cells in ankylosing spondylitis. Which antigens these TCRs recognize remains unknown. TCRdb redid the calling of the 5' RACE reads with MiXCR, one entry per CDR3 protein. The data contain over 600,000 distinct CDR3 sequences, around 19% of them singletons. Findings and limits, study-wide: Blood of patients with ankylosing spondylitis appeared to be characterized by a TCR beta motif of several highly homologous variants.

The material sequenced was blood, either unsorted or a sorted T cell fraction (not recorded which). The source of these receptors is a male donor with ankylosing spondylitis.

This clonotype was detected many times. V and J are TRBV4-2 and TRBJ2-2, with TRBD2 as a possible D gene (6 bases). CDR1 and CDR2 from the germline V gene are LGHNA and YNFKEQ. Trimming took 0 bases from V and 4 from J, leaving 18 bases between them. The CDR3 is 18 residues long. The CDR3 DNA reads as TGTGCCAGCAGCCAAGATGTCCCGCCGGGACTTGCCACCGGGGAGCTGTTTTTT. Protein sequence: CASSQDVPPGLATGELFF.

The table lists this clonotype with a few counts. The V gene is TRBV12-3 or TRBV12-4, the J gene TRBJ2-1; 11 positions match TRBD2. The V gene end was trimmed by 7 bases and the J gene end by 12 bases; junction bases not matched to a gene: 17. This CDR3 comprises 16 residues. This chain's CDR3 is CASTLGLAGPMRGQFF. The CDR3, as DNA: TGTGCCAGCACCCTAGGACTAGCGGGCCCAATGAGGGGGCAGTTCTTC.

The table lists this clonotype with a few counts. The chain employs TRBV20-1 and TRBJ2-1, with D possibly being TRBD1 or TRBD2 (5 bases each). V was trimmed by 1 base and J by 12 bases, leaving 13 bases between them. CDR1 is DFQATT, CDR2 SNEGSKA, per germline (reference sequence). This CDR3 has 12 residues. As DNA, the CDR3 is TGCAGTGCTAGAGGGGACCACGAGGGGCAGTTCTTC. Translated, it gives CSARGDHEGQFF.

The CDR3 loop reads CASSLPFSQPQHF. The CDR3 DNA sequence: TGTGCCAGCAGCTTGCCTTTCTCTCAGCCCCAGCATTTT. The chain recombines TRBV5-5 with TRBJ1-5; D is ambiguous. Germline assignment: CDR1 SGHKS and CDR2 YYEKEE (reference sequence). The CDR3 is 13 residues long. Trimming took off 1 base at V and 6 bases at J, with 8 bases between the two ends.

V and J are TRBV28 and TRBJ1-1, with 8 bases aligning to TRBD1. V trimming: 6 bases; J trimming: 0 bases; junction bases outside the gene matches: 9. The CDR3 totals 16 residues. Germline CDR1 and CDR2: MDHEN and SYDVKM. The CDR3 coding sequence is TGTGCCAGCAGCTCAAGACAGGGGCCTATGAACACTGAAGCTTTCTTT. Its protein is CASSSRQGPMNTEAFF.

This chain links TRBV27 with TRBJ1-6; D gene ambiguous. The CDR3 runs to 12 residues. The V end lost 3 bases, the J end lost 14 bases, and 11 bases lay between the germline ends. Germline V gene lookup returns CDR1 MNHEY and CDR2 SMNVEV (reference sequence). The DNA of the CDR3 is TGTGCCAGCAGTTTTAGCGGCCTGACCCTCCACTTT. Its translation: CASSFSGLTLHF.

This clonotype was recorded a few times. The CDR3 nucleotides read TGTGCCAGCAGCCAAGAAAGGGGGCTTAGCCAAGAGACCCAGTACTTC. Translated, it gives CASSQERGLSQETQYF. This chain links TRBV14 with TRBJ2-5, with 7 bases matching TRBD1. Trimming at V came to 0 bases and at J to 1 base, leaving 5 bases not matched to a gene. The CDR3 spans 16 residues. Looked up from germline, CDR1 is SGHDN and CDR2 is FVKESK.

This clonotype was seen more than once but under ten times. This chain connects TRBV29-1 to TRBJ1-1; D possibly corresponds to TRBD1 (5 bases). The CDR3 spans 13 residues. Germline V gene data show CDR1 as SQVTM and CDR2 as ANQGSEA. The CDR3 region has the DNA TGCAGGGGGCAGGCCTCCGGGGACACTGAAGCTTTCTTT. It specifies CRGQASGDTEAFF.

This clonotype was seen once. This sequence joins TRBV11-1 and TRBJ2-3; unclear D gene. The germline V gene has CDR1 SGHAT and CDR2 FQDESV (reference sequence). The CDR3 length is 13 residues. Trimming took 5 bases from V and 6 from J, leaving 12 bases between them. Written as DNA, the CDR3 is TGTGCCAGCAGCCGTACGGATCGGGATACGCAGTATTTT. Translated: CASSRTDRDTQYF.

The table lists this clonotype with a few counts. The chain couples TRBV4-1 to TRBJ1-5; TRBD1 matches at 7 bases. Trimming removed 2 bases from V and 0 bases from J; junction bases left unmatched: 7. This CDR3 is 17 amino acids long. Germline V gives CDR1 MGHRA, CDR2 YSYEKL. CDR3 sequence: CASSQTTGRYSNQPQHF. DNA of the CDR3: TGCGCCAGCAGCCAAACGACAGGGCGCTATAGCAATCAGCCCCAGCATTTT.

There are a few counts of this clonotype. V usage is TRBV5-1 and J usage is TRBJ1-5, with a weak D call TRBD1 (5 bases). V lost 4 bases, J lost 0 bases, and 11 bases lay in between. Germline CDR1 reads SGHRS; CDR2 reads YFSETQ. The CDR3 contains 15 residues. CDR3 DNA sequence: TGCGCCAGCAGCCCGGAGGGGCCTAGCAATCAGCCCCAGCATTTT. Protein: CASSPEGPSNQPQHF.

This chain connects TRBV20-1 to TRBJ2-7; TRBD2 matches 7 bases. The CDR3 runs 18 residues. CDR1 is DFQATT and CDR2 is SNEGSKA in the germline V gene (reference sequence). Trimming took 1 base from V and 3 from J; bases not matched to a gene: 18. CDR3 residues: CSARGVFGVGGSYYEQYF. The CDR3 nucleotides read TGCAGTGCTAGAGGGGTTTTCGGCGTCGGGGGGTCCTACTACGAGCAGTACTTC.